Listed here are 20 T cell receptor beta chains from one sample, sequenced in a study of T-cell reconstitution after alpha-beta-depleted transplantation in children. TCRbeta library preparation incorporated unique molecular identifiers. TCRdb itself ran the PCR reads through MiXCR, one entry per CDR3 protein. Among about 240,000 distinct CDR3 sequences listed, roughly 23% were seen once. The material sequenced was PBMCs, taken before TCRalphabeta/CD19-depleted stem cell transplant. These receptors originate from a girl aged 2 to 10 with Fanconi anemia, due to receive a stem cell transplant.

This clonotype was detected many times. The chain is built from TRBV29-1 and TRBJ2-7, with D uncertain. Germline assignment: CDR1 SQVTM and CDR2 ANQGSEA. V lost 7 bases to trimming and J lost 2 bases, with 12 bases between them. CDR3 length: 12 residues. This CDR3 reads CSGGGGAYEQYF. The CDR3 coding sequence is TGCAGCGGGGGTGGCGGAGCCTACGAGCAGTACTTC.

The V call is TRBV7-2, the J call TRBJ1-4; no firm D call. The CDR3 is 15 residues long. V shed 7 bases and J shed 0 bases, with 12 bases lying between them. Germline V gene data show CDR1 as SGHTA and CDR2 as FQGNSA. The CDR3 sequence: CASTLYAATNEKLFF. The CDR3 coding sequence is TGTGCCAGCACCCTATACGCGGCAACTAATGAAAAACTGTTTTTT.

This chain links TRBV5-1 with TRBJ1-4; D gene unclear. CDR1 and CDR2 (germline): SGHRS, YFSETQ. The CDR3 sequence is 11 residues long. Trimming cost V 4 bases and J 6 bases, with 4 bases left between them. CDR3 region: CASSADEKLFF. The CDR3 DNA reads TGCGCCAGCAGCGCGGATGAAAAACTGTTTTTT.

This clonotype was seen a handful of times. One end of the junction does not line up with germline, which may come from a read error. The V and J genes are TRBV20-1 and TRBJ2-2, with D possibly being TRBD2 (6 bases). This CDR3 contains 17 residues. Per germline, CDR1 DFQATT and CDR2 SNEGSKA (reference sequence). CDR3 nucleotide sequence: TGCAGTGCTAGGCTAACAACCGGGACTTGGAACTCCGGGGAGCTGTTTTTT. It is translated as CSARLTTGTWNSGELFF.

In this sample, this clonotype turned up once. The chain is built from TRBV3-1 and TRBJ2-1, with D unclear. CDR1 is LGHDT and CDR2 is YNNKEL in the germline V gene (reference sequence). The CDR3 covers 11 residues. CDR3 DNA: TGTACCTTCTGTTTCTTGAGAGGGCAGTTCTTC. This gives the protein CTFCFLRGQFF.

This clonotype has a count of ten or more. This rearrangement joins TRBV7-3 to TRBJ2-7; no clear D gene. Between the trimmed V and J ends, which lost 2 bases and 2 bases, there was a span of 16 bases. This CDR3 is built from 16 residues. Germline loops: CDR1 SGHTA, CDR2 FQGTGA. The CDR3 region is CASSLAPLQPPYEQYF. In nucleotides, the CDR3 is TGTGCCAGCAGCTTAGCCCCCCTACAGCCCCCCTACGAGCAGTACTTC.

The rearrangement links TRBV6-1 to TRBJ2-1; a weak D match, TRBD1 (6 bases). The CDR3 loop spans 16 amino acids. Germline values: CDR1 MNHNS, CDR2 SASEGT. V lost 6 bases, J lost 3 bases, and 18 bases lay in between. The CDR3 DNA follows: TGTGCCAGCAGCCCCCTACAGGGCACCTTCTACAATGAGCAGTTCTTC. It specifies CASSPLQGTFYNEQFF.

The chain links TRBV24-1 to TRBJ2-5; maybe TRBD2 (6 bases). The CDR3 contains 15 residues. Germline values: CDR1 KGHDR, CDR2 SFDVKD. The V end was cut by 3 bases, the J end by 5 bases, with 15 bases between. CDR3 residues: CATSDPTRERETQYF. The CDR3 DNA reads TGTGCCACCAGTGATCCAACCCGGGAGCGGGAGACCCAGTACTTC.

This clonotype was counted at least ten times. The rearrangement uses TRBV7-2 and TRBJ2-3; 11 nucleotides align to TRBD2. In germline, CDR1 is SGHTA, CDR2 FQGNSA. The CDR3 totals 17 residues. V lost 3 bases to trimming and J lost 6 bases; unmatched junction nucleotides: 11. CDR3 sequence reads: CASSLLSGGALGDTQYF. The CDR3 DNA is TGTGCCAGCAGCTTGCTTAGCGGGGGGGCCTTAGGCGATACGCAGTATTTT. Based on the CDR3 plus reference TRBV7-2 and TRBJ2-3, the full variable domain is GAGVSQSPSNKVTEKGKDVELRCDPISGHTALYWYRQSLGQGLEFLIYFQGNSAPDKSGLPSDRFSAERTGGSVSTLTIQRTQQEDSAVYLCASSLLSGGALGDTQYFGPGTRLTVL.

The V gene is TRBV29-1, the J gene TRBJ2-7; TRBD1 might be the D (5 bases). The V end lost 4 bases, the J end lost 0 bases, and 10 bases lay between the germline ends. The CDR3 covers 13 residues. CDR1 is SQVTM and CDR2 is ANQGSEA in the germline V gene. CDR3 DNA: TGCAGCGTTGTTCTCGACAGCTCCTACGAGCAGTACTTC. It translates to CSVVLDSSYEQYF.

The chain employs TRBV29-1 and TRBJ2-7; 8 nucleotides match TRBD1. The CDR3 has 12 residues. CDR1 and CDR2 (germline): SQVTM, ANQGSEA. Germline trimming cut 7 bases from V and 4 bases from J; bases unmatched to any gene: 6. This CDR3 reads CSAIGDRYEQYF. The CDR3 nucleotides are TGCAGCGCCATTGGGGACAGGTACGAGCAGTACTTC.

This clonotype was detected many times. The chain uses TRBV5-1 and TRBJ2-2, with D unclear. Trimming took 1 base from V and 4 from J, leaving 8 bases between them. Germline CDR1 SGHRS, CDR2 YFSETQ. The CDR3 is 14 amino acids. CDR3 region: CASSLFSLTGELFF. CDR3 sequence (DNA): TGCGCCAGCAGCTTGTTCTCGCTCACCGGGGAGCTGTTTTTT.

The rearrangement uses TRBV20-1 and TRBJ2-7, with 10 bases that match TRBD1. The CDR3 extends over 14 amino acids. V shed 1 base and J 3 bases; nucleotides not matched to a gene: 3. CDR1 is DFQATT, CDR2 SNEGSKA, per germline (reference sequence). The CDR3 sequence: CSARVRDRGYEQYF. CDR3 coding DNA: TGCAGTGCTAGAGTCCGGGACAGGGGCTACGAGCAGTACTTC.

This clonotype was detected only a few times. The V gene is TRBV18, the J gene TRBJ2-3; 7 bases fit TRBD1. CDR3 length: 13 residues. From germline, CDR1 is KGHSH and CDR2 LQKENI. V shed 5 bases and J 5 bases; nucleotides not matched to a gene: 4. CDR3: CASSERGLDTQYF. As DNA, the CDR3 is TGTGCCAGCTCAGAGAGGGGGCTAGATACGCAGTATTTT.

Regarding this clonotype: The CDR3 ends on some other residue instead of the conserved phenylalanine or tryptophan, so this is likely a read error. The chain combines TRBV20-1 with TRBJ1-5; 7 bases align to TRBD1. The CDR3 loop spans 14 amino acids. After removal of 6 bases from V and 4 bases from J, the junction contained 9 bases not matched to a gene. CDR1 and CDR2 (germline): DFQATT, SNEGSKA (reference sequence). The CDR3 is CSALDRAGNQPQHY. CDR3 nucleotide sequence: TGCAGTGCGCTCGACAGGGCAGGTAATCAGCCCCAGCATTAT.

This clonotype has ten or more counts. CDR3 sequence (DNA): TGTGCCAGTAGTATTCAGGGCACGAAGGCCCAGCATTTT. This sequence encodes CASSIQGTKAQHF. The chain recombines TRBV19 with TRBJ1-5, with TRBD1 as a possible D gene (5 bases). Germline CDR1 is LNHDA and CDR2 is SQIVND (reference sequence). V dropped 3 bases and J dropped 11 bases, with 14 bases sitting between them. CDR3 length equals 13 residues.

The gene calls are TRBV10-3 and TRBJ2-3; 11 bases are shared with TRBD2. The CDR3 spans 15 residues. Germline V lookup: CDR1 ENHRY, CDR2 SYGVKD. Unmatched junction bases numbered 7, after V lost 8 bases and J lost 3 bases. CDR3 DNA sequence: TGTGCCATCGGAACTAGCGGGAGAAAAACAGATACGCAGTATTTT. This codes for CAIGTSGRKTDTQYF.

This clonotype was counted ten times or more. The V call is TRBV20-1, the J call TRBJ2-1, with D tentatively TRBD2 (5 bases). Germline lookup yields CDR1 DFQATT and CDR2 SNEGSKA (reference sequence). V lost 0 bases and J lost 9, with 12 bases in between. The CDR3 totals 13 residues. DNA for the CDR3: TGCAGTGCTAGAGATCGGGGTGAGGTTGAGCAGTTCTTC. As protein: CSARDRGEVEQFF.

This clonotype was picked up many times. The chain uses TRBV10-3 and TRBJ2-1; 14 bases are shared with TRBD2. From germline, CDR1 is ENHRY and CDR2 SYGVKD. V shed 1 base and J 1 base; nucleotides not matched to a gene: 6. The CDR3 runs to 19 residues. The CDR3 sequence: CAISEFGTSGSKSYNEQFF. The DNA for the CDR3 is TGTGCCATCAGTGAGTTTGGGACTAGCGGGAGTAAGTCCTACAATGAGCAGTTCTTC.

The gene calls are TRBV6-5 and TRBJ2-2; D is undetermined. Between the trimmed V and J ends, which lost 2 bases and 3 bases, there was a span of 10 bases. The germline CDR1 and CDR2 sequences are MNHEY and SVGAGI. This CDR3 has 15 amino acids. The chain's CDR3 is CASSYQLRYTGELFF. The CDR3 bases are TGTGCCAGCAGTTACCAGTTGAGATACACCGGGGAGCTGTTTTTT.